The 30 T cell receptor beta chains below were found in one sample sequenced in a study of blood T cell repertoires in COVID-19. Using immunoSEQ multiplex PCR, the repertoire was profiled, and TCRdb retains in-frame clones only, with some absent. The sample has approximately 160,000 clones, roughly four fifths seen once. Sample: peripheral blood. These receptors all stem from a woman aged 80 or over with acute or convalescent COVID-19.

This clone was observed a few times. This chain uses TRBV28 with TRBJ2-7; the match to TRBD1 covers 7 bases. From germline, CDR1 is MDHEN and CDR2 SYDVKM. V lost 5 bases to trimming and J lost 0 bases; unmatched junction nucleotides: 7. This CDR3 is built from 15 residues. CDR3 DNA sequence: TGTGCCAGCAGTGGGGGACAGAGAGTCTCCTACGAGCAGTACTTC. It codes for CASSGGQRVSYEQYF.

The rearrangement links TRBV19 to TRBJ1-4; TRBD1 might be the D (5 bases). CDR1 and CDR2 (germline): LNHDA, SQIVND (reference sequence). CDR3 length equals 14 residues. V lost 6 bases and J lost 3, with 11 bases in between. The CDR3 bases are TGTGCCAGTAGACAACAGGTTTCTAATGAAAAACTGTTTTTT. The encoded protein is CASRQQVSNEKLFF.

This clone was detected a few times. J is TRBJ2-1 and V is TRBV5-4; 7 bases align to TRBD2. The germline V gene encodes CDR1 SGHNT and CDR2 YYREEE (reference sequence). After removal of 6 bases from V and 0 bases from J, the junction contained 12 bases not matched to a gene. The CDR3 has 17 residues. The CDR3 coding sequence is TGTGCCAGCACCCCGGGGGGTCCGGCGCGCTCCTACAATGAGCAGTTCTTC. Protein sequence: CASTPGGPARSYNEQFF.

This chain joins TRBV27 and TRBJ1-5; maybe TRBD1 (5 bases). The CDR3 runs 17 residues. V was pared by 4 bases and J by 1 base, with 17 bases between. In germline, CDR1 is MNHEY, CDR2 SMNVEV (reference sequence). This chain's CDR3 is CASSSLGGKGSNQPQHF. The CDR3 DNA reads TGTGCCAGCAGTTCCCTCGGGGGGAAGGGGAGCAATCAGCCCCAGCATTTT.

The rearrangement links TRBV5-1 to TRBJ2-3; 7 nucleotides agree with TRBD2. Germline CDR1 SGHRS, CDR2 YFSETQ. The CDR3 contains 18 residues. J lost 4 bases, V lost 7 bases, and 21 bases had no gene match. The CDR3 DNA sequence: TGCGCCAGCTCCAACCACCCGCGGGGGACCCCCGGGGCAGATACGCAGTATTTT. Translated: CASSNHPRGTPGADTQYF.

The count of this clone is one. V is TRBV27 and J is TRBJ2-7; D ambiguous. Deletions cut 3 bases from V and 1 base from J, with 7 bases between. Looked up from germline, CDR1 is MNHEY and CDR2 is SMNVEV (reference sequence). This CDR3 has 13 residues. The CDR3 loop is CASSFLLSYEQYF. The CDR3, as DNA: TGTGCCAGCAGTTTCCTCCTATCCTACGAGCAGTACTTC.

The V call is TRBV18, the J call TRBJ2-7; D perhaps matches TRBD1 (7 bases). V lost 0 bases and J 4 bases, leaving 10 bases between the germline ends. Germline values: CDR1 KGHSH, CDR2 LQKENI. The CDR3 length is 14 residues. The CDR3 DNA is TGTGCCAGCTCACCACCGCAGGGGGGTTACGAGCAGTACTTC. This sequence encodes CASSPPQGGYEQYF.

The chain uses TRBV3-1 (or the pseudogene TRBV3-2) and TRBJ2-3; tentative D call: TRBD1 (5 bases). Per germline, CDR1 LGHDT and CDR2 YNNKEL (reference sequence). V dropped 1 base and J dropped 1 base, with 12 bases sitting between them. The CDR3 is made up of 16 amino acids. CDR3 sequence (DNA): TGTGCCAGCAGCCAAGGGGGTAGCAGGGGCACAGATACGCAGTATTTT. The encoded protein is CASSQGGSRGTDTQYF.

The V and J genes are TRBV9 and TRBJ1-1, with D tentatively TRBD1 (6 bases). The CDR3 contains 15 residues. The V and J ends lost 0 bases and 5 bases respectively, with 14 bases between them. Germline CDR1 is SGDLS and CDR2 is YYNGEE. CDR3 bases: TGTGCCAGCAGCGTAGGAATAGCCAGGGGAACTGAAGCTTTCTTT. Translated: CASSVGIARGTEAFF.

The CDR3 DNA reads as TGTGCCAGTAGTATAATGTTGTCAGGGGGCATGCTTGGCTACACCTTC. Translating gives CASSIMLSGGMLGYTF. This chain uses TRBV19 with TRBJ1-2, with TRBD1 matching over 8 bases. The germline V gene encodes CDR1 LNHDA and CDR2 SQIVND (reference sequence). The CDR3 loop spans 16 amino acids. V trimming: 2 bases; J trimming: 7 bases; junction bases outside the gene matches: 12.

This clone occurred many times. The chain employs TRBV6-5 and TRBJ1-1; D is ambiguous. Trimming took off 8 bases at V and 0 bases at J, with 16 bases between the two ends. The CDR3 consists of 15 residues. Looked up from germline, CDR1 is MNHEY and CDR2 is SVGAGI. The CDR3 nucleotides are TGTGCCAGCTCAAGCCAAATTATAATGAACACTGAAGCTTTCTTT. This gives the protein CASSSQIIMNTEAFF.

J is TRBJ1-3 and V is TRBV7-2; possibly TRBD1 for D (5 bases). This CDR3 has 14 residues. The V gene lost 5 bases and the J gene lost 3 bases, with 11 bases spanning the gap. Germline CDR1 is SGHTA and CDR2 is FQGNSA. CDR3 amino acids: CASSPPGVGNTIYF. The CDR3 coding sequence is TGTGCCAGCAGCCCCCCGGGGGTTGGAAACACCATATATTTT.

The V and J genes are TRBV11-3 and TRBJ2-2, with 8 bases matching TRBD2. The V and J ends lost 8 bases and 10 bases, in that order; junction bases with no gene match: 21. The CDR3 sequence is 17 residues long. CDR1 is SGHNT, CDR2 YENEEA, per germline. The CDR3 here is CASSPGRGGRLSEELFF. In DNA form, the CDR3 reads TGTGCCAGCTCCCCAGGTCGGGGGGGCCGTCTTTCCGAGGAGCTGTTTTTT.

This rearrangement joins TRBV19 to TRBJ2-2; TRBD2 matches at 9 bases. Germline trimming cut 4 bases from V and 5 bases from J; bases unmatched to any gene: 11. The CDR3 is 17 residues long. Germline lookup yields CDR1 LNHDA and CDR2 SQIVND (reference sequence). CDR3 residues: CASSTRAVGLATGELFF. Here the CDR3 DNA reads TGTGCCAGTAGTACGCGGGCGGTGGGACTAGCAACCGGGGAGCTGTTTTTT.

This sequence joins TRBV5-6 and TRBJ1-2; 9 nucleotides match TRBD1. With V trimmed by 3 bases and J by 2 bases, 14 bases remained unmatched. Germline V CDR1 and CDR2: SGHDT, YYEEEE. The CDR3 has 18 amino acids. As DNA, the CDR3 is TGTGCCAGCAGCTCGTTTGGGACAGGGAGGATTCTAAACTATGGCTACACCTTC. It is translated as CASSSFGTGRILNYGYTF.

The chain's CDR3 is CASRMDGGYGYTF. Written as DNA, the CDR3 is TGTGCCAGCAGGATGGACGGGGGTTATGGCTACACCTTC. The chain employs TRBV6-5 and TRBJ1-2; a weak D match, TRBD1 (5 bases). The CDR3 covers 13 residues. Per germline, CDR1 MNHEY and CDR2 SVGAGI. Trimming cost V 6 bases and J 5 bases, with 13 bases left between them.

The chain links TRBV19 to TRBJ1-2, with D maybe TRBD1 (5 bases). The CDR3 consists of 15 residues. In germline, CDR1 is LNHDA, CDR2 SQIVND (reference sequence). V lost 5 bases to trimming and J lost 3 bases, with 16 bases between them. CDR3 region: CASSQAGEYYYGYTF. For the CDR3, the DNA is TGTGCCAGTAGTCAGGCGGGGGAATATTACTATGGCTACACCTTC.

The chain recombines TRBV20-1 with TRBJ2-7; D is perhaps TRBD2 (5 bases). V was clipped by 4 bases and J by 6 bases, with 10 bases between them. The CDR3 runs to 11 residues. Germline lookup yields CDR1 DFQATT and CDR2 SNEGSKA (reference sequence). CDR3 DNA: TGCAGTGCTACCCTCCGGGGCGAGCAGTACTTC. It yields the protein CSATLRGEQYF.

The chain recombines TRBV5-1 with TRBJ1-2, with a weak D call TRBD1 (5 bases). This CDR3 has 14 residues. The V end was cut by 2 bases, the J end by 6 bases, with 14 bases between. CDR1 and CDR2 (germline): SGHRS, YFSETQ. The DNA for the CDR3 is TGCGCCAGCAGCTTAGGACACACGTCTGATGGCTACACCTTC. Its protein product is CASSLGHTSDGYTF.

The chain carries TRBV18 and TRBJ2-1; 9 positions match TRBD1. The junction had 6 bases not matched to a gene; V was cut back by 2 bases and J by 1 base. This CDR3 is 17 amino acids long. CDR1 and CDR2 (germline): KGHSH, LQKENI. CDR3 sequence: CASSPDPGTGSYNEQFF. Written as DNA, the CDR3 is TGTGCCAGCTCACCAGACCCCGGGACAGGGTCCTACAATGAGCAGTTCTTC. Full variable domain (rest looked up from reference TRBV18 and TRBJ2-1): NAGVMQNPRHLVRRRGQEARLRCSPMKGHSHVYWYRQLPEEGLKFMVYLQKENIIDESGMPKERFSAEFPKEGPSILRIQQVVRGDSAAYFCASSPDPGTGSYNEQFFGPGTRLTVL.

This clone was observed once. V usage is TRBV14 and J usage is TRBJ2-1; 10 bases agree with TRBD2. This CDR3 comprises 16 residues. Germline V gives CDR1 SGHDN, CDR2 FVKESK. The ends lost 3 bases at V and 6 bases at J; junction bases unmatched: 8. Here the CDR3 DNA reads TGTGCCAGCAGCCATTCTCCTAGCGGGAGTCTCAATGAGCAGTTCTTC. It encodes CASSHSPSGSLNEQFF.

The chain employs TRBV18 and TRBJ2-7; D might be TRBD2 (6 bases). Germline values: CDR1 KGHSH, CDR2 LQKENI. V shed 5 bases and J shed 2 bases, with 25 bases lying between them. CDR3 size: 18 residues. As DNA, the CDR3 is TGTGCCAGCTCATCGACCAGTATTTGGGGGGACCAACCCTACGAGCAGTACTTC. The encoded protein is CASSSTSIWGDQPYEQYF.

The gene calls are TRBV28 and TRBJ2-7; TRBD1 agrees at 8 bases. The CDR3 runs 13 residues. In germline, CDR1 is MDHEN, CDR2 SYDVKM. The junction had 3 bases not matched to a gene; V was cut back by 6 bases and J by 2 bases. CDR3 bases: TGTGCCAGCAGGGACAGGGATGCCTACGAGCAGTACTTC. Amino acid sequence: CASRDRDAYEQYF.

In its sample, this clone was seen once. J is TRBJ2-7 and V is TRBV6-5, with D maybe TRBD1 (5 bases). Trimming cost V 6 bases and J 2 bases, with 14 bases left between them. Germline V gene lookup returns CDR1 MNHEY and CDR2 SVGAGI. There are 14 residues in the CDR3. The CDR3 region is CASRKTGLAYEQYF. The CDR3 DNA reads as TGTGCCAGCAGAAAAACAGGCCTTGCCTACGAGCAGTACTTC.

The chain carries TRBV29-1 and TRBJ2-1, with 10 bases identical to TRBD2. V was clipped by 6 bases and J by 4 bases; unmatched bases: 9. Germline assignment: CDR1 SQVTM and CDR2 ANQGSEA. This CDR3 contains 15 residues. The CDR3 DNA reads TGCAGCGTCGCCGAAAGCGGGGGGGTATACAATGAGCAGTTCTTC. It codes for CSVAESGGVYNEQFF.

This clone has just one count. This chain uses TRBV10-3 with TRBJ1-1, with 8 positions matching TRBD1. Germline V gives CDR1 ENHRY, CDR2 SYGVKD. V shed 7 bases and J 2 bases; nucleotides not matched to a gene: 9. The CDR3 totals 15 residues. Here the CDR3 DNA reads TGTGCCATCACTTCATCAGGGGGCAAAAACACTGAAGCTTTCTTT. It yields the protein CAITSSGGKNTEAFF.

In this sample, this clone turned up once. The rearrangement joins TRBV7-6 to TRBJ2-3, with 16 bases fitting TRBD2. The CDR3 length is 19 residues. V lost 0 bases to trimming and J lost 0 bases; unmatched junction nucleotides: 3. Per germline, CDR1 SGHVS and CDR2 FNYEAQ. CDR3 sequence reads: CASSLAPGLAGGSTDTQYF. The DNA for the CDR3 is TGTGCCAGCAGCTTAGCGCCGGGACTAGCGGGGGGGAGCACAGATACGCAGTATTTT.

This chain joins TRBV27 and TRBJ1-6; the D is unclear. The ends were cut back, 3 bases at V and 7 bases at J, with 13 bases in the middle. Germline V lookup: CDR1 MNHEY, CDR2 SMNVEV (reference sequence). The CDR3 is 15 residues long. The CDR3 DNA reads TGTGCCAGCAGTTTCGTAACTTCGGGGAATTCACCCCTCCACTTT. Its protein product is CASSFVTSGNSPLHF.

This clone was counted between two and nine times. The chain uses TRBV5-5 and TRBJ2-1; 8 nucleotides agree with TRBD2. J lost 8 bases, V lost 0 bases, and 10 bases had no gene match. The CDR3 length is 16 residues. Germline loops: CDR1 SGHKS, CDR2 YYEKEE (reference sequence). The CDR3 region has the DNA TGTGCCAGCAGCTTGGAAGGAACTAGCGGCGGGGATGAGCAGTTCTTC. Its translation: CASSLEGTSGGDEQFF.

The chain couples TRBV19 to TRBJ1-6; 7 bases agree with TRBD1. This CDR3 is 17 amino acids long. Germline CDR1 reads LNHDA; CDR2 reads SQIVND (reference sequence). The junction had 14 bases not matched to a gene; V was cut back by 3 bases and J by 9 bases. CDR3 in DNA: TGTGCCAGTAGTATCCTCCCATATCCGGGACAGAGTTCACCCCTCCACTTT. It encodes CASSILPYPGQSSPLHF.